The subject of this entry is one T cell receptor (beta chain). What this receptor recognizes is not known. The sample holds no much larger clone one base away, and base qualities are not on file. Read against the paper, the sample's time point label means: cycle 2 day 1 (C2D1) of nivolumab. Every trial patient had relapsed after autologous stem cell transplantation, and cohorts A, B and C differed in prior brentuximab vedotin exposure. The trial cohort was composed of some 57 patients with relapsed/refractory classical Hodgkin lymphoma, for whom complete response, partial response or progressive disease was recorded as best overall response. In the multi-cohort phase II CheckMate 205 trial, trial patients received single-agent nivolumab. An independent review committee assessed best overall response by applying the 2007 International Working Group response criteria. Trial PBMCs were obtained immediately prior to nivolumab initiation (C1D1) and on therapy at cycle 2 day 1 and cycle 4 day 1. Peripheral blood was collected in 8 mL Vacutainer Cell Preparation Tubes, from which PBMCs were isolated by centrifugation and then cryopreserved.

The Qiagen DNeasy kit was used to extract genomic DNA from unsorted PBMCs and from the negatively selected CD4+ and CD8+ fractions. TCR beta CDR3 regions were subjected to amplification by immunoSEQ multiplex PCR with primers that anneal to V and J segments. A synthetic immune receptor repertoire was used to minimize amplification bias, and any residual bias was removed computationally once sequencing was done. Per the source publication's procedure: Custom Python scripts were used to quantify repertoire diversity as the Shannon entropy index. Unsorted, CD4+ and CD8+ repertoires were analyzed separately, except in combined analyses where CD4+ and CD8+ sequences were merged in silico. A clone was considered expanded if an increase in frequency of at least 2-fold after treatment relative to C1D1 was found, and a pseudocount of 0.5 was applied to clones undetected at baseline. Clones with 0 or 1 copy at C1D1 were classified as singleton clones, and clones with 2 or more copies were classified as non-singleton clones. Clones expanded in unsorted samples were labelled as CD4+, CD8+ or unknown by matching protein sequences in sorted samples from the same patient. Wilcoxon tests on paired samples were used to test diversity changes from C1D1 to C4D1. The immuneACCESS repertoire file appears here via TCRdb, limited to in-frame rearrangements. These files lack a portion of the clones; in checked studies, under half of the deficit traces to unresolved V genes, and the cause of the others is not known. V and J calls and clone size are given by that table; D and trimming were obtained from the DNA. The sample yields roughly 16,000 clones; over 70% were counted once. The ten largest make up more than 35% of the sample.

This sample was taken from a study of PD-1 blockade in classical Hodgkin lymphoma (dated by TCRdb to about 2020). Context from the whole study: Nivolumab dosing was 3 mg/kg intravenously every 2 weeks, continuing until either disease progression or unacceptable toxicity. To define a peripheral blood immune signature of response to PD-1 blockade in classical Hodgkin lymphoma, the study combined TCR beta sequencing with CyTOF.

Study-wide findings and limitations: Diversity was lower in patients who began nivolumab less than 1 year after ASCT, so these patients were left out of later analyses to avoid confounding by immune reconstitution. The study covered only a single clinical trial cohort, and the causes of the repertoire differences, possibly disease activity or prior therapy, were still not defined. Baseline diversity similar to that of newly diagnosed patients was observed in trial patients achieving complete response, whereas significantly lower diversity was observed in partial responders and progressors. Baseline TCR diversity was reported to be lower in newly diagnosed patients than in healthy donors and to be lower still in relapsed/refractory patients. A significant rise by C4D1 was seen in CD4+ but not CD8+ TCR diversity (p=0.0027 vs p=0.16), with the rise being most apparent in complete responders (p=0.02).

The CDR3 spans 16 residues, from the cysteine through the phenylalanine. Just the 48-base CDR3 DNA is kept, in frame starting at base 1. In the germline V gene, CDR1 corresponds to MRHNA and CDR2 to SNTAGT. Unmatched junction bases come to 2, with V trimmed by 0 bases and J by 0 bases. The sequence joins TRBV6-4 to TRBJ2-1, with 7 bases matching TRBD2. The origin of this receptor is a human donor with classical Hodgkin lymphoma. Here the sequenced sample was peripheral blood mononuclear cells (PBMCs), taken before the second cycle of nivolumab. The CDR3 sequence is CASSDSRGTSYNEQFF. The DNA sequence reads TGTGCCAGCAGTGACTCGCGGGGGACCTCCTACAATGAGCAGTTCTTC.